This T cell receptor (beta chain) was identified in a study of Graves' ophthalmopathy and Graves' hyperthyroidism. This clonotype was found many times. Having ophthalmopathy, the donors showed moderate-to-severe activity, CAS ≥3 and NOSPECS ≥4, with disease lasting under 3 months. Investigators amplified TCR beta CDR3 regions from RNA transcripts. A first-round RT-PCR used HTBI primers, followed by a second-round multiplex PCR. TCRdb independently ran MiXCR on the multiplex PCR reads; one entry per CDR3 protein. The sample records about 700,000 distinct CDR3 sequences, about two fifths being singletons. Trimming stripped 4 bases from V and 5 bases from J, with 12 bases between. Germline CDR1 and CDR2: MGHDK and SYGVNS. The CDR3 has 13 residues.

The sequence derives from an adult man with Graves' ophthalmopathy. The V and J genes are TRBV25-1 and TRBJ2-7; D is possibly TRBD1 (6 bases). Sequencing was performed on peripheral blood. The CDR3 protein is CASSGLQGDEQYF. The DNA of the CDR3 is TGTGCCAGCAGTGGCTTACAGGGAGACGAGCAGTACTTC.